This T cell receptor beta chain was observed in a study of blood T cell repertoires in COVID-19. At the level of the study: The analysed material was cDNA or gDNA that came from T cells, B-cell-depleted T cells, or PBMCs.

The CDR3 spans 14 residues. CDR1 is SGHRS and CDR2 is YFSETQ in the germline V gene. The ends lost 3 bases at V and 3 bases at J; junction bases unmatched: 4. Clones were read by immunoSEQ multiplex PCR, and TCRdb kept only the in-frame ones, dropping some. Among roughly 250,000 clones listed, 88% were seen once. The receptor comes from a woman aged 30 to 39 with acute or convalescent COVID-19. Sequenced material: peripheral blood. The genes are TRBV5-1 and TRBJ1-2; the match to TRBD1 covers 8 bases. CDR3 bases: TGCGCCAGCAGCTGGGGGGGACAGGACTATGGCTACACCTTC. Residues: CASSWGGQDYGYTF.